The 31 T cell receptor beta chains below come from one sample, sequenced in a study of cytomegalovirus exposure and HLA in healthy donors. This PCR relied on a set of 60 Vbeta primers and 13 Jbeta primers. Sequencing used immunoSEQ multiplex PCR; TCRdb keeps in-frame clones, though not all of them. The repertoire holds about 88,000 clones, with 80% to 90% as singletons. The sample was PBMCs. The receptor source for this set is a man younger than 30 in good health and CMV-seronegative.

This clone was detected a few times. The chain couples TRBV9 to TRBJ2-6; D is perhaps TRBD2 (7 bases). Germline assignment: CDR1 SGDLS and CDR2 YYNGEE. The CDR3 has 14 residues. Trimming left V 7 bases short and J 0 bases short, with 8 bases between. CDR3 nucleotides: TGTGCCAGCGGGGGGGCCTCTGGGGCCAACGTCCTGACTTTC. Translating gives CASGGASGANVLTF.

The V and J genes are TRBV9 and TRBJ2-2; 8 bases line up with TRBD1. CDR1 and CDR2 (germline): SGDLS, YYNGEE. Trimming cost V 6 bases and J 2 bases; bases outside gene matches: 9. CDR3 length: 16 amino acids. In nucleotides, the CDR3 is TGTGCCAGCACCAGTGCGGACAGGGTTAACACCGGGGAGCTGTTTTTT. Encoded protein: CASTSADRVNTGELFF.

V is TRBV18 and J is TRBJ1-5; TRBD1 matches at 7 bases. This CDR3 comprises 15 residues. Trimming cost V 5 bases and J 3 bases; bases outside gene matches: 7. CDR1 and CDR2 (germline): KGHSH, LQKENI. The CDR3, as DNA: TGTGCCAGCTCATCCGGGACAGCCACCAATCAGCCCCAGCATTTT. Translated: CASSSGTATNQPQHF.

This chain joins TRBV4-1 and TRBJ2-5; tentatively, D is TRBD1 (6 bases). This CDR3 is 16 amino acids long. In germline, CDR1 is MGHRA, CDR2 YSYEKL. The V end lost 0 bases, the J end lost 5 bases, and 16 bases lay between the germline ends. CDR3 coding DNA: TGCGCCAGCAGCCAAGACGAACAGGGAATTGGGGAGACCCAGTACTTC. Translated: CASSQDEQGIGETQYF.

This chain connects TRBV9 to TRBJ2-7; perhaps TRBD2 as D (5 bases). CDR1 and CDR2 (germline): SGDLS, YYNGEE. The CDR3 covers 14 residues. The V and J ends lost 3 bases and 6 bases respectively, with 16 bases between them. The CDR3 bases are TGTGCCAGCAGCGGGAACGCAGCTCGGGGCGAGCAGTACTTC. It encodes CASSGNAARGEQYF.

Concerning this clone: A junction boundary mismatches the germline segment, possibly from a read error. The chain links TRBV19 to TRBJ2-1; TRBD2 aligns across 11 bases. Per the germline V gene, CDR1 is LNHDA and CDR2 is SQIVND (reference sequence). The CDR3 length is 16 residues. CDR3 coding DNA: TGTGACAGTAGTATAGATCGTAGCGGGAGGGCCGCTGAGCAGTTCTTC. The encoded protein is CDSSIDRSGRAAEQFF.

As regards this clone: The same CDR3 is also encoded by other DNA sequences in this sample. The chain uses TRBV7-2 and TRBJ2-5; TRBD2 aligns across 11 bases. This CDR3 contains 16 residues. V lost 1 base to trimming and J lost 1 base; unmatched junction nucleotides: 2. Germline CDR1 is SGHTA and CDR2 is FQGNSA. The CDR3 region has the DNA TGTGCCAGCAGCTTAGGACTAGCGGGACCCCAAGAGACCCAGTACTTC. This gives the protein CASSLGLAGPQETQYF.

The chain recombines TRBV11-3 with TRBJ2-2, with 9 nucleotides matching TRBD1. The CDR3 totals 19 residues. Germline-derived CDR1 and CDR2 are SGHNT and YENEEA. The V segment lost 3 bases and the J segment 3 bases; nucleotides outside the gene matches: 14. The CDR3 bases are TGTGCCAGCAGCTTCCGCGGCACAGGGGGCAGGGGGTACACCGGGGAGCTGTTTTTT. It specifies CASSFRGTGGRGYTGELFF.

V and J are TRBV4-3 and TRBJ2-1; D call uncertain. V lost 2 bases, J lost 5 bases, and 10 bases lay in between. This CDR3 is 14 amino acids long. The germline V gene has CDR1 LGHNA and CDR2 YSLEER. CDR3 amino acids: CASSQNYRDNEQFF. DNA for the CDR3: TGCGCCAGCAGCCAAAACTACCGAGACAATGAGCAGTTCTTC.

The V gene is TRBV19, the J gene TRBJ2-1, with 7 bases identical to TRBD2. Unmatched junction bases numbered 6, after V lost 3 bases and J lost 7 bases. There are 14 residues in the CDR3. Germline V gene sequence: CDR1 LNHDA, CDR2 SQIVND (reference sequence). This CDR3 reads CASSMVGTNNEQFF. For the CDR3, the DNA is TGTGCCAGTAGTATGGTCGGGACTAATAATGAGCAGTTCTTC.

CDR3 sequence: CASSFGTSGIPYEQYF. The CDR3 coding sequence is TGTGCCAGCAGCTTCGGGACTAGCGGGATCCCCTACGAGCAGTACTTC. The chain combines TRBV11-2 with TRBJ2-7; 13 positions agree with TRBD2. Germline V gene lookup returns CDR1 SGHAT and CDR2 FQNNGV. Trimming cost V 3 bases and J 2 bases; bases outside gene matches: 4. The length of the CDR3 is 16 residues.

This clone has a single count. The chain carries TRBV5-1 and TRBJ2-7; 13 bases line up with TRBD2. The CDR3 consists of 16 residues. Trimming took 4 bases from V and 5 from J; bases not matched to a gene: 9. Germline V lookup: CDR1 SGHRS, CDR2 YFSETQ. The CDR3, as DNA: TGCGCCAGCAGCATAGGGACTAGCGGGAAGTTCGACGAGCAGTACTTC. Protein: CASSIGTSGKFDEQYF.

The V gene is TRBV27, the J gene TRBJ2-1; D unclear. The CDR3 is 14 amino acids. The germline gives CDR1 MNHEY, CDR2 SMNVEV (reference sequence). The V end was cut by 6 bases, the J end by 0 bases, with 9 bases between. Here the CDR3 DNA reads TGTGCCAGCAGGAGGATGAGCTCCTACAATGAGCAGTTCTTC. It codes for CASRRMSSYNEQFF.

V is TRBV18 and J is TRBJ2-7; 10 bases match TRBD1. Germline assignment: CDR1 KGHSH and CDR2 LQKENI. V gave up 5 bases and J gave up 2 bases; unmatched junction bases: 6. This CDR3 has 15 residues. The CDR3 loop reads CASSESGTGAYEQYF. CDR3 nucleotide sequence: TGTGCCAGCTCAGAAAGCGGGACAGGGGCCTACGAGCAGTACTTC.

This clone was detected once. The rearrangement links TRBV10-3 to TRBJ2-5; tentative D call: TRBD1 (5 bases). The V end lost 5 bases, the J end lost 0 bases, and 7 bases lay between the germline ends. The CDR3 has 13 amino acids. Germline V lookup: CDR1 ENHRY, CDR2 SYGVKD. Here the CDR3 DNA reads TGTGCCATCAGTCGACAGTACCAAGAGACCCAGTACTTC. It is translated as CAISRQYQETQYF.

The V and J genes are TRBV6-5 and TRBJ2-1; TRBD2 agrees at 13 bases. There are 15 residues in the CDR3. Germline loops: CDR1 MNHEY, CDR2 SVGAGI. The junction had 7 bases not matched to a gene; V was cut back by 6 bases and J by 8 bases. CDR3 protein: CASRTSGRKYYEQFF. In DNA form, the CDR3 reads TGTGCCAGCAGGACTAGCGGGAGGAAGTACTATGAGCAGTTCTTC.

The chain carries TRBV29-1 and TRBJ2-3; D unresolved. V dropped 8 bases and J dropped 0 bases, with 9 bases sitting between them. The germline V gene encodes CDR1 SQVTM and CDR2 ANQGSEA. The CDR3 is 12 residues long. The CDR3 sequence: CSTQTSTDTQYF. CDR3 in DNA: TGCAGCACCCAAACTAGCACAGATACGCAGTATTTT.

This sequence joins TRBV30 and TRBJ1-6; 8 bases are shared with TRBD1. The CDR3 runs to 14 residues. CDR1 GTSNPN and CDR2 SVGIG come from the germline V gene (reference sequence). V lost 3 bases to trimming and J lost 6 bases; unmatched junction nucleotides: 4. The CDR3 sequence: CAWSLGQGNSPLHF. CDR3 bases: TGTGCCTGGAGCCTCGGACAGGGTAATTCACCCCTCCACTTT.

The chain couples TRBV6-1 to TRBJ1-6, with a tentative D call TRBD1 (6 bases). V was shortened by 10 bases and J by 1 base, with 14 bases between the two germline ends. CDR3 length: 15 amino acids. Germline-derived CDR1 and CDR2 are MNHNS and SASEGT. The DNA for the CDR3 is TGTGCCACCCGGGATAGGGGGTCCTATAATTCACCCCTCCACTTT. This translates into CATRDRGSYNSPLHF.

In DNA form, the CDR3 reads TGTGCCTGGACTGTGGGAGATGGGCAGCCCCAGCATTTT. Translating it yields CAWTVGDGQPQHF. The V and J genes are TRBV30 and TRBJ1-5, with D uncertain. This CDR3 region has 13 residues. Germline V gene lookup returns CDR1 GTSNPN and CDR2 SVGIG (reference sequence). The V and J ends lost 4 bases and 7 bases respectively, with 14 bases between them.

The chain combines TRBV25-1 with TRBJ2-7; D is unresolved. The CDR3 spans 12 residues. CDR1 MGHDK and CDR2 SYGVNS come from the germline V gene. V dropped 2 bases and J dropped 3 bases, with 5 bases sitting between them. The CDR3 is CASSEGGYEQYF. The CDR3 DNA follows: TGTGCCAGCAGTGAAGGCGGCTACGAGCAGTACTTC.

This chain joins TRBV5-6 and TRBJ2-7; D is perhaps TRBD2 (6 bases). Germline V gene lookup returns CDR1 SGHDT and CDR2 YYEEEE. Trimming stripped 5 bases from V and 6 bases from J, with 9 bases between. The CDR3 consists of 11 residues. CDR3 DNA: TGTGCCAGCAGTCTAGCGACCGAGCAGTACTTC. Translating it yields CASSLATEQYF.

The CDR3 spells CASRRQTGRNTEAFF. The CDR3 bases are TGTGCCAGCAGACGCCAGACAGGCCGGAACACTGAAGCTTTCTTT. This chain connects TRBV28 to TRBJ1-1; weak D call: TRBD1 (6 bases). This CDR3 has 15 amino acids. Trimming took off 6 bases at V and 1 base at J, with 15 bases between the two ends. CDR1 and CDR2 (germline): MDHEN, SYDVKM.

This clone has a single count. This rearrangement joins TRBV7-2 to TRBJ1-5; no clear D gene. Trimming left V 1 base short and J 7 bases short, with 11 bases between. This CDR3 has 14 residues. The germline CDR1 and CDR2 sequences are SGHTA and FQGNSA. The DNA of the CDR3 is TGTGCCAGCAGCTTAGGACGCAATAGCCAGCCCCAGCATTTT. It translates to CASSLGRNSQPQHF.

The V and J genes are TRBV28 and TRBJ2-7; 11 bases line up with TRBD1. The CDR3 has 15 residues. V dropped 5 bases and J dropped 3; count of bases not matched to a gene: 6. CDR1 is MDHEN and CDR2 is SYDVKM in the germline V gene. This CDR3 is CASSPVDRGRYEQYF. CDR3 in DNA: TGTGCCAGCAGTCCGGTGGACAGGGGGCGCTACGAGCAGTACTTC.

The V gene is TRBV5-4, the J gene TRBJ1-1; TRBD1 matches at 7 bases. CDR3 length: 14 residues. Germline V gene lookup returns CDR1 SGHNT and CDR2 YYREEE (reference sequence). V shed 5 bases, J shed 2 bases, and the junction held 6 bases outside the gene matches. The CDR3 reads CASREGAPNTEAFF. The DNA for the CDR3 is TGTGCCAGCAGGGAGGGGGCCCCCAACACTGAAGCTTTCTTT.

The J gene is TRBJ2-1, the V gene TRBV30; possibly TRBD2 for D (5 bases). The CDR3 sequence is 14 residues long. Per the germline V gene, CDR1 is GTSNPN and CDR2 is SVGIG (reference sequence). V lost 2 bases and J 6 bases, leaving 14 bases between the germline ends. The CDR3 sequence is CAWSTGVPPNEQFF. The CDR3 nucleotides read TGTGCCTGGAGTACCGGGGTCCCACCCAATGAGCAGTTCTTC.

This sequence joins TRBV7-3 and TRBJ2-1, with TRBD2 identical over 8 bases. With V trimmed by 4 bases and J by 7 bases, 9 bases remained unmatched. Germline V gene data show CDR1 as SGHTA and CDR2 as FQGTGA. CDR3 length: 15 residues. CDR3 amino acids: CASSSSGLVMNEQFF. In nucleotides, the CDR3 is TGTGCCAGCAGCTCCTCGGGACTAGTTATGAATGAGCAGTTCTTC.

This chain links TRBV5-1 with TRBJ1-1, with D tentatively TRBD1 (6 bases). The CDR3 is 15 amino acids. The V end lost 0 bases, the J end lost 4 bases, and 13 bases lay between the germline ends. Germline CDR1 reads SGHRS; CDR2 reads YFSETQ. The CDR3 loop is CASSLDMQGPTEAFF. As DNA, the CDR3 is TGCGCCAGCAGCTTGGATATGCAGGGGCCCACTGAAGCTTTCTTT.

On this clone: Mismatch with germline at one junction end may stem from a read error. CDR3 in amino acids: CASSLGAASGLSSEQYF. CDR3 sequence (DNA): TGTGCCAGCAGTTTAGGGGCCGCTAGCGGGCTGAGTTCCGAGCAGTACTTC. This sequence joins TRBV7-2 and TRBJ2-7; 8 positions match TRBD2. CDR3 length: 17 amino acids. Germline CDR1 is SGHTA and CDR2 is FQGNSA.

To note about this clone: This CDR3 is also generated by other DNA sequences in the sample. The genes are TRBV28 and TRBJ2-2; TRBD1 is a possible D gene (5 bases). V lost 6 bases to trimming and J lost 4 bases, with 18 bases between them. Germline CDR1 reads MDHEN; CDR2 reads SYDVKM. The CDR3 is 16 residues long. The CDR3 DNA reads as TGTGCCAGCAGCCAGGGCCTCATCCATTCCACCGGGGAGCTGTTTTTT. As protein: CASSQGLIHSTGELFF.